Shown below are 19 T cell receptor beta chains from a single sample sequenced in a study of beta chain features in type 1 diabetes (dated by TCRdb to the late 2010s). Libraries were prepared through the immunoSEQ multiplex PCR assay. All of the isolated RNA was reverse transcribed with the High Capacity cDNA Reverse Transcription Kit, so expressed TCRB transcripts were sequenced. Imported from immuneACCESS, the table was reduced by TCRdb to in-frame sequences with V and J called. These copies leave out some clones; in studies compared against another copy, an unresolved V gene accounts for under half, and the cause of the remainder is not known. For this sample there are fewer than 250,000 clones; 13% to 15% appear just once. In total, the top ten clones hold around 0.03% of the sample. Sequencing was performed on naive CD4+ T cells from blood. The cell subset or site label, as the study defines it: true naive CD4+ T cells. These receptors originate from a woman aged 40 to 55 in good health.

In this sample, this clone turned up a few times. This sequence joins TRBV19 and TRBJ2-7, with 13 positions matching TRBD2. Trimming cost V 3 bases and J 2 bases; bases outside gene matches: 1. Looked up from germline, CDR1 is LNHDA and CDR2 is SQIVND (reference sequence). This CDR3 is built from 15 residues. CDR3 amino acids: CASSITSGGAYEQYF. The DNA of the CDR3 is TGTGCCAGTAGTATCACTAGCGGGGGGGCCTACGAGCAGTACTTC.

At least ten counts were recorded for this clone. V gene TRBV28 combines with J gene TRBJ2-2; no clear D. Germline CDR1 and CDR2: MDHEN and SYDVKM. The CDR3 runs 13 residues. The V and J ends lost 7 bases and 4 bases respectively, with 10 bases between them. The CDR3 DNA follows: TGTGCCAGCACCTGGAGCGTCACCGGGGAGCTGTTTTTT. Its translation is CASTWSVTGELFF. The whole variable domain, filled in from reference TRBV28 and TRBJ2-2, reads DVKVTQSSRYLVKRTGEKVFLECVQDMDHENMFWYRQDPGLGLRLIYFSYDVKMKEKGDIPEGYSVSREKKERFSLILESASTNQTSMYLCASTWSVTGELFFGEGSRLTVL.

This clone appeared a few times. In DNA form, the CDR3 reads TGTGCCAGCAGTTTAGGACAGAGCTCCTATAATTCACCCCTCCACTTT. It translates to CASSLGQSSYNSPLHF. The chain combines TRBV6-5 with TRBJ1-6; maybe TRBD1 (6 bases). The germline gives CDR1 MNHEY, CDR2 SVGAGI. This CDR3 comprises 16 residues. V gave up 4 bases and J gave up 0 bases, with 10 bases separating them.

This clone turned up a few times. The rearrangement uses TRBV12-5 and TRBJ1-5, with D hard to call. The CDR3 runs 14 residues. Germline assignment: CDR1 LGHNT and CDR2 FRNRAP. The germline V and J ends were trimmed by 0 bases and 12 bases, with 15 bases remaining between them. CDR3 sequence (DNA): TGTGCTAGTGGTTTGGTACGGGGAGTAGAGTTCCAGCATTTT. Translated: CASGLVRGVEFQHF.

The gene calls are TRBV18 and TRBJ1-2; D may be TRBD1 (6 bases). Trimming stripped 2 bases from V and 5 bases from J, with 18 bases between. The CDR3 contains 16 residues. Germline CDR1 and CDR2: KGHSH and LQKENI. CDR3 region: CASSPISTGLEYGYTF. The DNA for the CDR3 is TGTGCCAGCTCACCAATCTCAACAGGGCTGGAATATGGCTACACCTTC.

The table lists this clone with a few counts. The chain joins TRBV2 to TRBJ2-1, with TRBD2 matching over 8 bases. The CDR3 consists of 15 residues. CDR1 and CDR2 from the germline V gene are SNHLY and FYNNEI. J gave up 0 bases and V 9 bases, and 7 bases lay outside the gene matches. CDR3 region: CARTGGGSSYNEQFF. Written as DNA, the CDR3 is TGTGCCAGGACGGGAGGGGGGAGCTCCTACAATGAGCAGTTCTTC.

This clone has more than one count but fewer than ten. The chain carries TRBV2 and TRBJ1-2; perhaps TRBD1 as D (5 bases). Germline CDR1 and CDR2: SNHLY and FYNNEI. V lost 8 bases and J lost 3, with 16 bases in between. This CDR3 comprises 14 residues. CDR3 protein: CASLGGWAHYGYTF. CDR3 DNA sequence: TGTGCCAGCCTGGGGGGGTGGGCGCACTATGGCTACACCTTC. The full variable domain, rest sourced from reference TRBV2 and TRBJ1-2, is EPEVTQTPSHQVTQMGQEVILRCVPISNHLYFYWYRQILGQKVEFLVSFYNNEISEKSEIFDDQFSVERPDGSNFTLKIRSTKLEDSAMYFCASLGGWAHYGYTFGSGTRLTVV.

This chain connects TRBV7-9 to TRBJ2-1; D possibly corresponds to TRBD1 (5 bases). V lost 1 base and J 6 bases, leaving 16 bases between the germline ends. The CDR3 consists of 16 residues. In germline, CDR1 is SEHNR, CDR2 FQNEAQ (reference sequence). The CDR3 sequence: CASSLDRLQFGNEQFF. The CDR3 nucleotides are TGTGCCAGCAGCTTAGACAGGCTCCAATTTGGCAATGAGCAGTTCTTC.

The chain employs TRBV5-1 and TRBJ2-5; possible D gene TRBD2, 5 bases. CDR1 SGHRS and CDR2 YFSETQ come from the germline V gene. CDR3 length: 14 residues. V was trimmed by 3 bases and J by 0 bases, leaving 9 bases between them. The CDR3, as DNA: TGCGCCAGCAGCTGGCGGGCGGACCAAGAGACCCAGTACTTC. Residues: CASSWRADQETQYF.

In this sample, this clone turned up a few times. This chain links TRBV19 with TRBJ2-7, with D possibly TRBD1 on 6 matching bases. The ends were cut back, 4 bases at V and 6 bases at J, with 13 bases in the middle. This CDR3 comprises 13 residues. Germline CDR1 LNHDA, CDR2 SQIVND (reference sequence). CDR3 coding DNA: TGTGCCAGTAGTACGGAACAGGGTTCCGAGCAGTACTTC. Amino acid sequence: CASSTEQGSEQYF.

The chain combines TRBV19 with TRBJ1-1; perhaps TRBD1 as D (6 bases). The CDR3 is 14 residues long. Deletions cut 0 bases from V and 6 bases from J, with 11 bases between. Germline V gene lookup returns CDR1 LNHDA and CDR2 SQIVND (reference sequence). The DNA for the CDR3 is TGTGCCAGTAGTATAGAGGACAGAAGGGCTGAAGCTTTCTTT. Its translation is CASSIEDRRAEAFF.

CDR3: CASSYSAQGDTEAFF. CDR3 coding DNA: TGTGCCAGCAGTTACTCTGCGCAGGGGGACACTGAAGCTTTCTTT. The chain carries TRBV6-5 and TRBJ1-1; 7 bases are a match to TRBD1. This CDR3 is 15 amino acids long. V was pared by 0 bases and J by 3 bases, with 4 bases of the junction left unmatched. Germline V gene data show CDR1 as MNHEY and CDR2 as SVGAGI.

This clone was counted only a few times. This chain links TRBV21-1 with TRBJ2-1; TRBD1, the D gene given by the table, was not confirmed from the DNA. TRBV21-1 is a known pseudogene. The CDR3 runs 17 residues. CDR3 sequence: CASSKCQLGTEDNEQFF. CDR3 DNA sequence: TGTGCCAGCAGCAAATGTCAACTCGGGACAGAGGACAATGAGCAGTTCTTC.

This clone was observed many times. The CDR3: CSVGTVSFAEAFF. The CDR3 nucleotides are TGCAGCGTCGGGACAGTTTCATTCGCTGAAGCTTTCTTT. The chain is built from TRBV29-1 and TRBJ1-1, with 7 bases identical to TRBD1. From germline, CDR1 is SQVTM and CDR2 ANQGSEA. There are 13 residues in the CDR3. Trimming took 6 bases from V and 6 from J; bases not matched to a gene: 10.

The chain couples TRBV29-1 to TRBJ2-3; 7 nucleotides agree with TRBD2. The germline CDR1 and CDR2 sequences are SQVTM and ANQGSEA. There are 14 residues in the CDR3. With V trimmed by 4 bases and J by 6 bases, 10 bases remained unmatched. CDR3 sequence: CSVVRNSGVDTQYF. CDR3 in DNA: TGCAGCGTTGTGCGAAACAGCGGGGTTGATACGCAGTATTTT.

The rearrangement joins TRBV19 to TRBJ1-1; D call uncertain. The CDR3 has 11 residues. Germline-derived CDR1 and CDR2 are LNHDA and SQIVND (reference sequence). Trimming cost V 9 bases and J 6 bases, with 11 bases left between them. The DNA for the CDR3 is TGTGCCAGCGCTCTTGACTCTGAAGCTTTCTTT. This codes for CASALDSEAFF.

This clone was picked up a small number of times. The chain employs TRBV6-6 and TRBJ2-2; D is possibly TRBD1 (5 bases). V lost 6 bases and J lost 0, with 11 bases in between. Germline V gene data show CDR1 as MNHNY and CDR2 as SVGAGI (reference sequence). The CDR3 has 15 amino acids. The CDR3 here is CASSWGHANTGELFF. The CDR3 nucleotides read TGTGCCAGCAGCTGGGGCCACGCGAACACCGGGGAGCTGTTTTTT.

The genes are TRBV6-5 and TRBJ1-2; D gene unclear. This CDR3 spans 14 amino acids. V was pared by 0 bases and J by 0 bases, with 5 bases between. Germline CDR1 MNHEY, CDR2 SVGAGI. In DNA, the CDR3 is TGTGCCAGCAGTTACTCTATCCCTAACTATGGCTACACCTTC. Its translation is CASSYSIPNYGYTF.

This chain connects TRBV5-1 to TRBJ2-5; 12 nucleotides align to TRBD2. Germline lookup yields CDR1 SGHRS and CDR2 YFSETQ. This CDR3 spans 19 amino acids. With 5 bases clipped from V and 2 bases from J, the junction kept 16 bases outside the gene matches. The CDR3 DNA follows: TGCGCCAGCAGGGGTGAAGGTCTAGCGGGGGGGCGAGGACAAGAGACCCAGTACTTC. Translation: CASRGEGLAGGRGQETQYF. The complete variable domain, with remaining parts taken from reference TRBV5-1 and TRBJ2-5, reads KAGVTQTPRYLIKTRGQQVTLSCSPISGHRSVSWYQQTPGQGLQFLFEYFSETQRNKGNFPGRFSGRQFSNSRSEMNVSTLELGDSALYLCASRGEGLAGGRGQETQYFGPGTRLLVL.